A selection of T cell receptor beta chains follows, all from one sample in a study of T-cell reconstitution after alpha-beta-depleted transplantation in children. A single record per CDR3 protein comes from TCRdb applying MiXCR to the PCR reads. The sample gives fewer than 700,000 distinct CDR3 sequences, under 30% of which show up once; around an eighth is in the top ten. Sequencing was performed on PBMCs, mostly from graft donor cells, taken 360 days after TCRalphabeta/CD19-depleted stem cell transplant. The origin of the receptors is a boy under two years old who had a stem cell transplant for acute myeloid leukemia, so the T cells may come from the graft donor. CDR3s include the opening cysteine and the closing phenylalanine or tryptophan. The D gene is left open where the match is weak. The size field is filled for only some rows; it gives once, few, many or a size class.

CASEGDIYGYTF | TGTGCCAGCGAGGGCGATATCTATGGCTACACCTTC | TRBV18 | . | . | TRBJ1-2
CASSQERDSGFTDTQYF | TGCGCCAGCAGCCAAGAGCGGGACAGTGGGTTCACAGATACGCAGTATTTT | TRBV4-3 | . | . | TRBJ2-3
CASSSSGGRETQYF | TGTGCCAGCAGCTCGTCAGGGGGGAGAGAGACCCAGTACTTC | TRBV5-4 | . | many | TRBJ2-5
CASSSGRNGETQYF | TGCGCCAGCAGCTCTGGCCGTAACGGGGAGACCCAGTACTTC | TRBV5-1 | . | . | TRBJ2-5
CASSLTGITEAFF | TGTGCCAGCAGCCTCACAGGGATAACTGAAGCTTTCTTT | TRBV7-8 | . | . | TRBJ1-1
CASSLSPREQYF | TGTGCCAGCAGCCTCTCCCCCCGCGAGCAGTACTTC | TRBV7-2 | . | . | TRBJ2-7
CASTGASSRTTTYF | TGTGCCAGCACCGGAGCCTCATCGCGTACCACTACCTACTTC | TRBV12-3/TRBV12-4 | . | . | TRBJ1-2
CSAFDRVGEQYF | TGCAGTGCTTTTGACAGGGTAGGCGAGCAGTACTTC | TRBV20-1 | TRBD1 | . | TRBJ2-7
CSATTVYGYTF | TGCAGTGCCACGACTGTCTATGGCTACACCTTC | TRBV20-1 | . | few | TRBJ1-2
CASAQGVRNSPLHF | TGTGCCAGCGCCCAGGGGGTTCGGAATTCACCCCTCCACTTT | TRBV7-2 | TRBD1 | . | TRBJ1-6
CSASPGGTVNEKLFF | TGCAGTGCTAGCCCTGGAGGGACAGTAAATGAAAAACTGTTTTTT | TRBV20-1 | TRBD1 | many | TRBJ1-4
CASSLGYRDGGLSYEQYF | TGTGCCAGCAGCTTAGGGTACAGGGACGGAGGGTTATCCTACGAGCAGTACTTC | TRBV11-2 | . | . | TRBJ2-7
CASSGGPGTGAQPQHF | TGTGCCAGCAGCGGAGGCCCTGGGACAGGGGCTCAGCCCCAGCATTTT | TRBV9 | TRBD1 | few | TRBJ1-5
CASSENRGSSKLFF | TGTGCCAGCAGCGAAAATCGTGGGTCTTCGAAACTGTTTTTT | TRBV11-2 | . | many | TRBJ2-2
CSARTGLGYTF | TGCAGTGCCAGGACAGGGCTTGGCTACACCTTC | TRBV20-1 | TRBD1 | . | TRBJ1-2
CSAIGNTGELFF | TGCAGTGCTATCGGGAACACCGGGGAGCTGTTTTTT | TRBV20-1 | . | . | TRBJ2-2
CASSYSGTPKSDSPLHF | TGTGCCAGCAGTTACTCCGGGACACCGAAGAGTGATTCACCCCTCCACTTT | TRBV6-5 | . | many | TRBJ1-6
CSARARDRTFYEQYF | TGCAGTGCTAGAGCGAGGGACAGGACATTCTACGAGCAGTACTTC | TRBV20-1 | TRBD1 | many | TRBJ2-7